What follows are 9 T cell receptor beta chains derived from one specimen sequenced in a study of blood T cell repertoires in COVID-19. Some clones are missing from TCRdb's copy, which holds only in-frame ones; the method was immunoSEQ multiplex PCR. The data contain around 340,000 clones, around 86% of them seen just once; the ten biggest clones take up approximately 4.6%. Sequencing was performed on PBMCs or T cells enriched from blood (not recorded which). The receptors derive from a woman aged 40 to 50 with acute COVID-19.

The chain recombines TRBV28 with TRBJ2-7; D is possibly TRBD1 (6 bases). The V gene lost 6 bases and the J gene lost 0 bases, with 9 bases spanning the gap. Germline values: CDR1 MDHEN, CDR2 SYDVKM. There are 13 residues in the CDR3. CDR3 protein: CASRTDSSYEQYF. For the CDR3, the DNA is TGTGCCAGCAGAACGGACAGCTCCTACGAGCAGTACTTC.

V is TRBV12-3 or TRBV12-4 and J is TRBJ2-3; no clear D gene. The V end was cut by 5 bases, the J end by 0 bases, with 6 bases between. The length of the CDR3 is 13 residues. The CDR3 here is CASSQTSTDTQYF. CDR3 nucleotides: TGTGCCAGCAGTCAAACTAGCACAGATACGCAGTATTTT.

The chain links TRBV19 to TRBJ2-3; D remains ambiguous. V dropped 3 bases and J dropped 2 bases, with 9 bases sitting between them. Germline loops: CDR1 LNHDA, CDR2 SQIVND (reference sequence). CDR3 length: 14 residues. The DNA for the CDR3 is TGTGCCAGTAGTATGGGCCAGATCACAGATACGCAGTATTTT. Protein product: CASSMGQITDTQYF.

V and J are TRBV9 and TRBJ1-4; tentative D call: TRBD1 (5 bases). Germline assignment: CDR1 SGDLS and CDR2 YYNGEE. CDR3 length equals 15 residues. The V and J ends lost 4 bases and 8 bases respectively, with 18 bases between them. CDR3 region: CASSPREGYREKLFF. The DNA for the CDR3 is TGTGCCAGCAGCCCCAGGGAGGGGTATCGCGAAAAACTGTTTTTT.

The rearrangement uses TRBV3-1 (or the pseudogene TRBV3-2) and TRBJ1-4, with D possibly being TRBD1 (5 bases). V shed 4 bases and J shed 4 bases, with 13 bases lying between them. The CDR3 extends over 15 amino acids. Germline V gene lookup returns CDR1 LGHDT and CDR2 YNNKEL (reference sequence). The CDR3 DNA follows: TGTGCCAGCAGCCGTCTCGGGGGGGGTAATGAAAAACTGTTTTTT. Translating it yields CASSRLGGGNEKLFF.

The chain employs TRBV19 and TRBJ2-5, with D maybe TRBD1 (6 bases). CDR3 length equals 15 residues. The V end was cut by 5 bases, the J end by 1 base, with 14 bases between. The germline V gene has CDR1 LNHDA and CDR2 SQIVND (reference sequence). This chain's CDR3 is CASSSGRTVQETQYF. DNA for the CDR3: TGTGCCAGTAGTTCCGGCCGGACAGTCCAAGAGACCCAGTACTTC.

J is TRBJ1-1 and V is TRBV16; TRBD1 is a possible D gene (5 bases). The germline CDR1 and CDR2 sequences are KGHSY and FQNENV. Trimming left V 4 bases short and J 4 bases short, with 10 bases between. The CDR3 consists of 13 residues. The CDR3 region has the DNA TGTGCCAGCAGCCTTATGGGGGGCACTGAAGCTTTCTTT. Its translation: CASSLMGGTEAFF.

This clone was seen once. Written as DNA, the CDR3 is TGTGCCAGCAGCCAATTATTAGCGGGGGGGCTTGGTACGCAGTATTTT. It codes for CASSQLLAGGLGTQYF. The chain joins TRBV3-1 (or the pseudogene TRBV3-2) to TRBJ2-3, with 11 nucleotides matching TRBD2. The CDR3 contains 16 residues. Per germline, CDR1 LGHDT and CDR2 YNNKEL (reference sequence). Trimming cost V 2 bases and J 8 bases; bases outside gene matches: 9.

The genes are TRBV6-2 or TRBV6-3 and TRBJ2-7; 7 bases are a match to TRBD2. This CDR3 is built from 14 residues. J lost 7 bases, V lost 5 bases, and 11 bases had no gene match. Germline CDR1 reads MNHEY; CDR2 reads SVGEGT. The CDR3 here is CASSVAGESGEQYF. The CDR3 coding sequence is TGTGCCAGCAGTGTGGCGGGGGAGAGTGGGGAGCAGTACTTC.